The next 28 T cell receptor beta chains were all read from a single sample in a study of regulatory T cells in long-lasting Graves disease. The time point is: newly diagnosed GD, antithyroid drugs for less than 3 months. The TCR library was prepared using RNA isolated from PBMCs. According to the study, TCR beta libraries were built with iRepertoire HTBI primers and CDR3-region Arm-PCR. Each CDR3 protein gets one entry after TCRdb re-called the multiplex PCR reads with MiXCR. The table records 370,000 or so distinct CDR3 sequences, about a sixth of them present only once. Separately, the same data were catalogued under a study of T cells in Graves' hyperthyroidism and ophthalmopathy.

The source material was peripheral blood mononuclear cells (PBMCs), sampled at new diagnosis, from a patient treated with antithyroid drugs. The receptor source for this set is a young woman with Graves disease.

CDR3: CASRPATGELFF. CDR3 DNA: TGTGCCAGCAGGCCCGCCACCGGGGAGCTGTTTTTT. This sequence joins TRBV13 and TRBJ2-2, with D uncertain. The CDR3 is made up of 12 amino acids. Trimming cost V 6 bases and J 4 bases, with 6 bases left between them. Germline V CDR1 and CDR2: PRHDT, FYEKMQ (reference sequence).

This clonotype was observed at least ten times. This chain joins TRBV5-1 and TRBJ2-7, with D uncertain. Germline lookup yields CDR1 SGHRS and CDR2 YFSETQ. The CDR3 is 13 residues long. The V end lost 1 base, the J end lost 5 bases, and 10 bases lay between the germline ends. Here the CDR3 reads CASSLSHPNEQYF. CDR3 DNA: TGCGCCAGCAGCTTGAGTCATCCGAACGAGCAGTACTTC.

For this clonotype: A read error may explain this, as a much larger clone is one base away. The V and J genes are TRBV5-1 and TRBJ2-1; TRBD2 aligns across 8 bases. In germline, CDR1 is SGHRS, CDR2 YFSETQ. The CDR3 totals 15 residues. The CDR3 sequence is CASSHGAGAVNERFF. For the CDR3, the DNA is TGCGCCAGCAGCCACGGAGCGGGAGCTGTAAATGAGCGGTTCTTC. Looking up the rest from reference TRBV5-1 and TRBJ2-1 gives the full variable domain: KAGVTQTPRYLIKTRGQQVTLSCSPISGHRSVSWYQQTPGQGLQFLFEYFSETQRNKGNFPGRFSGRQFSNSRSEMNVSTLELGDSALYLCASSHGAGAVNERFFGPGTRLTVL.

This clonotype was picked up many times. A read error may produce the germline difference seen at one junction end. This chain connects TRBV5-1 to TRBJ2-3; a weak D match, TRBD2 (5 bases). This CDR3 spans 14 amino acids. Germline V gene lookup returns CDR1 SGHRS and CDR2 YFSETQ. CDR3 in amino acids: CASSLAGYTDTQYF. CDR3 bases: TGTGCCAGCAGCTTGGCGGGCTACACAGATACGCAGTATTTT.

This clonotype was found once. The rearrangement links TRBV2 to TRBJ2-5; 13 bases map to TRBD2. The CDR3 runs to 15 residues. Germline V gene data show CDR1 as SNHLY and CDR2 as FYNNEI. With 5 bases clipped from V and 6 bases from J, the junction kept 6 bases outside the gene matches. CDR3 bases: TGTGCCAGCAGTCGGACTAGCGGGAGTGGGCAGACCCAGTACTTC. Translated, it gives CASSRTSGSGQTQYF.

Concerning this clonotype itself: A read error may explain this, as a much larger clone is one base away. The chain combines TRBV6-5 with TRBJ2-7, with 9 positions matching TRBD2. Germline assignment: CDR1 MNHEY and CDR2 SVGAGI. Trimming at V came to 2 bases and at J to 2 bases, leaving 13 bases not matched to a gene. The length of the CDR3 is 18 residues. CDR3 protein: CASSYDAWASGAPYEQYF. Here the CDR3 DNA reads TGTGCCAGCAGTTACGACGCTTGGGCTAGCGGGGCTCCCTACGAGCAGTACTTC.

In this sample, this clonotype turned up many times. CDR3 residues: CASSTGLLNTGELFF. The CDR3 coding sequence is TGTGCCAGCAGCACGGGACTACTAAACACCGGGGAGCTGTTTTTT. This sequence joins TRBV28 and TRBJ2-2, with 7 bases lining up with TRBD2. V shed 6 bases, J shed 2 bases, and the junction held 6 bases outside the gene matches. CDR1 and CDR2 (germline): MDHEN, SYDVKM. The CDR3 totals 15 residues.

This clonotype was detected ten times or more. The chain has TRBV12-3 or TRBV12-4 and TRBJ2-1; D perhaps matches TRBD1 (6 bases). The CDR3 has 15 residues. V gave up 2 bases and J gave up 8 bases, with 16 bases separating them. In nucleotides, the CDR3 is TGTGCCAGCAGTTTATTCCAGGGGCCCCTCGATGAGCAGTTCTTC. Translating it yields CASSLFQGPLDEQFF.

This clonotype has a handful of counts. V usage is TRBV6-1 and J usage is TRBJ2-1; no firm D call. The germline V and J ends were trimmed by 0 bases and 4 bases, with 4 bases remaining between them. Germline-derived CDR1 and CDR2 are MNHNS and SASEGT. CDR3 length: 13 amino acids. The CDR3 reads CASSEALYNEQFF. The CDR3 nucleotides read TGTGCCAGCAGTGAAGCTCTATACAATGAGCAGTTCTTC.

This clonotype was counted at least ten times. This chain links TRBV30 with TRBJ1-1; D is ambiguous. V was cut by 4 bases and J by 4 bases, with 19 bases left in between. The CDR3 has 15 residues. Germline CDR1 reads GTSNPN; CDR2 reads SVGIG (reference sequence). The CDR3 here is CAWKKMVVSSTEAFF. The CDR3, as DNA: TGTGCCTGGAAAAAAATGGTGGTTTCGTCCACTGAAGCTTTCTTT.

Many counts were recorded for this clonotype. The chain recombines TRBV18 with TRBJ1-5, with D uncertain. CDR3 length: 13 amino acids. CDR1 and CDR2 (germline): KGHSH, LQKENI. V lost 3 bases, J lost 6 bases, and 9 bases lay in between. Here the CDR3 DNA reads TGTGCCAGCTCACCCGCTCGGGCTCAGCCCCAGCATTTT. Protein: CASSPARAQPQHF. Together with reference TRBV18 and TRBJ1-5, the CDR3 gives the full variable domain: NAGVMQNPRHLVRRRGQEARLRCSPMKGHSHVYWYRQLPEEGLKFMVYLQKENIIDESGMPKERFSAEFPKEGPSILRIQQVVRGDSAAYFCASSPARAQPQHFGDGTRLSIL.

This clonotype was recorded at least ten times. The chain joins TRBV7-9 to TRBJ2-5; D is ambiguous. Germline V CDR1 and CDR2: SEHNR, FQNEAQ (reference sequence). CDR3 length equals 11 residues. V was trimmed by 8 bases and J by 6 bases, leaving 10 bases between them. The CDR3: CASGYKQTQYF. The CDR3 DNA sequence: TGTGCCAGCGGCTATAAACAGACCCAGTACTTC.

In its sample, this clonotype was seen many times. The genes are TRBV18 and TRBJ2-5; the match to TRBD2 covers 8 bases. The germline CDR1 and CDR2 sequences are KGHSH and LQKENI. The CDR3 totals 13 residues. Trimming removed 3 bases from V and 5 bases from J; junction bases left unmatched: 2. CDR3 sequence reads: CASSPREAETQYF. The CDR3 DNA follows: TGTGCCAGCTCACCGCGGGAGGCGGAGACCCAGTACTTC.

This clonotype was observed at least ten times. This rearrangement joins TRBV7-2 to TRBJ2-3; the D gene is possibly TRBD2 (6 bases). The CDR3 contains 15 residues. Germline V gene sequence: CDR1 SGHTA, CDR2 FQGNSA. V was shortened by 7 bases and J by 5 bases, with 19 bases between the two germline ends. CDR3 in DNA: TGTGCCAGCACCCCTCTGCGGGAAGGGTTAGATACGCAGTATTTT. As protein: CASTPLREGLDTQYF.

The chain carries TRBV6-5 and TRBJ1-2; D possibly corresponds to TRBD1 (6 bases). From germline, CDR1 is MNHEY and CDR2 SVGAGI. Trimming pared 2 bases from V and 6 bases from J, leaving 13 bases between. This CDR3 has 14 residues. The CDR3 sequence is CASSYDGRGHGYTF. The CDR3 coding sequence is TGTGCCAGCAGTTACGATGGCAGGGGCCATGGCTACACCTTC.

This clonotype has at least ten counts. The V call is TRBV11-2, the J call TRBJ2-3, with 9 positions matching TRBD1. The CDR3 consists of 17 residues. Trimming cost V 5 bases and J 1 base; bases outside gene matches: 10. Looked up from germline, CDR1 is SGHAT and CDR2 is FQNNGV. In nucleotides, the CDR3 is TGTGCCAGCAGCACACGTAACAGGGGGCGCCGCACAGATACGCAGTATTTT. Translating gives CASSTRNRGRRTDTQYF.

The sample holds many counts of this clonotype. CDR3 residues: CASSLGLAGGTSTDTQYF. The CDR3 DNA is TGTGCCAGCAGCTTGGGACTAGCGGGAGGAACTAGCACAGATACGCAGTATTTT. The gene calls are TRBV5-8 and TRBJ2-3; 13 bases are shared with TRBD2. V dropped 0 bases and J dropped 0; count of bases not matched to a gene: 4. The CDR3 loop spans 18 amino acids. Germline V gene data show CDR1 as SGHTS and CDR2 as YDEGEE.

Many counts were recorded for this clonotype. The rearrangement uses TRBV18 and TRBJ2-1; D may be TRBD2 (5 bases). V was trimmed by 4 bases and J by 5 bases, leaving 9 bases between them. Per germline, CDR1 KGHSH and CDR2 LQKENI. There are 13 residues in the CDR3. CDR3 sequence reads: CASSRELDNEQFF. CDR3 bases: TGTGCCAGCTCACGGGAACTAGACAATGAGCAGTTCTTC.

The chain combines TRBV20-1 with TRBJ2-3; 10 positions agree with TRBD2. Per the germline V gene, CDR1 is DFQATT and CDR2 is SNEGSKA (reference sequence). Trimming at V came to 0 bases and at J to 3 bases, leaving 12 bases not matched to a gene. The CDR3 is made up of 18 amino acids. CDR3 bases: TGCAGTGCTAGAGATCTTAATAGGGCTAGCGGGGGTACAGATACGCAGTATTTT. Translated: CSARDLNRASGGTDTQYF.

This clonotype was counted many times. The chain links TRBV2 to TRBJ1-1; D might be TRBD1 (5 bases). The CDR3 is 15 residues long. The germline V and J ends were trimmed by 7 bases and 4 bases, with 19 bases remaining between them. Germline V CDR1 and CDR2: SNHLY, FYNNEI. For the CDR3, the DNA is TGTGCCAGCAATACCCTTATGGGCGGGGGCACTGAAGCTTTCTTT. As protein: CASNTLMGGGTEAFF.

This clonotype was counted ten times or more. The CDR3 is CASRPRTEGQYF. The CDR3, as DNA: TGTGCCAGCAGGCCGCGGACGGAGGGGCAGTATTTT. The V gene is TRBV2, the J gene TRBJ2-3, with TRBD2 as a possible D gene (6 bases). The V and J ends lost 6 bases and 11 bases respectively, with 15 bases between them. CDR1 is SNHLY, CDR2 FYNNEI, per germline. This CDR3 region has 12 residues.

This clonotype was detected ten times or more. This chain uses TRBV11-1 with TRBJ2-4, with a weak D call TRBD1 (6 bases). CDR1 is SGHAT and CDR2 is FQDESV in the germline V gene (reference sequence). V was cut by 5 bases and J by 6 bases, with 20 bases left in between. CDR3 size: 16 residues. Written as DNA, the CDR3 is TGTGCCAGCAGCCCAGAGGGAATTGGCAGGGGAAACATTCAGTACTTC. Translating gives CASSPEGIGRGNIQYF. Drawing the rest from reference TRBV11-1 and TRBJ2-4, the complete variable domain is EAEVAQSPRYKITEKSQAVAFWCDPISGHATLYWYRQILGQGPELLVQFQDESVVDDSQLPKDRFSAERLKGVDSTLKIQPAELGDSAMYLCASSPEGIGRGNIQYFGAGTRLSVL.

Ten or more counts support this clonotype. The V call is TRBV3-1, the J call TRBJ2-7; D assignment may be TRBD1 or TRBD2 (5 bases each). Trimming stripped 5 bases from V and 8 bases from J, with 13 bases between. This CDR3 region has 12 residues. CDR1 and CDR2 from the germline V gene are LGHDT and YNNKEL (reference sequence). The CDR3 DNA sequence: TGTGCCAGCAGCAAACCCGGGACCAAGCAGTACTTC. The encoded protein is CASSKPGTKQYF.

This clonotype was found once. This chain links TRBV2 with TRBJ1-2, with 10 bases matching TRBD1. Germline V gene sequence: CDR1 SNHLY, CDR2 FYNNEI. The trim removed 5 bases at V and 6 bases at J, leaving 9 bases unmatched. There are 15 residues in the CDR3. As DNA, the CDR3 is TGTGCCAGCAGTTTGTCCGGGACAGGGGACAATGGCTACACCTTC. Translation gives CASSLSGTGDNGYTF.

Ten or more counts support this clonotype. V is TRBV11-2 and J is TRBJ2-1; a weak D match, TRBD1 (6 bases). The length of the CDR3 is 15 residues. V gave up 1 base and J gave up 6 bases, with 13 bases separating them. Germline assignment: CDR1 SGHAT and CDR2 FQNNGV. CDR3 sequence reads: CASSLAADRFNEQFF. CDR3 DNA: TGTGCCAGCAGCTTAGCCGCTGACAGGTTCAATGAGCAGTTCTTC.

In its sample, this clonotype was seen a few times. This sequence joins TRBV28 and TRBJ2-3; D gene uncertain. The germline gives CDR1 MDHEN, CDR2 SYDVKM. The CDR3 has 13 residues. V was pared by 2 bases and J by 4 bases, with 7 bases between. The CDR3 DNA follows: TGTGCCAGCAGTTTAGTCCATCCAGATACGCAGTATTTT. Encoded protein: CASSLVHPDTQYF.

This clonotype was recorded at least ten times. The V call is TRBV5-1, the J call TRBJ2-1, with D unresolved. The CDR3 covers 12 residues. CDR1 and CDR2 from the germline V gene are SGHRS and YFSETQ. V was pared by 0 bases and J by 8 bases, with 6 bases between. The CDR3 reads CASSLGVDEQFF. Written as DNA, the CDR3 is TGCGCCAGCAGCTTGGGCGTTGATGAGCAGTTCTTC.

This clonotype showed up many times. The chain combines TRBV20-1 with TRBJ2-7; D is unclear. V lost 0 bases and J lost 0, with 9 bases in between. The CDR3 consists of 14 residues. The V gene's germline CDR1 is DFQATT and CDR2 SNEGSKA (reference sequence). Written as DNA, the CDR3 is TGCAGTGCTAGAGAAACTGCGAGCTCCTACGAGCAGTACTTC. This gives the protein CSARETASSYEQYF.